These T cell receptor beta chains were read from a single sample in a study of technical replicates of blood from a handful of donors. Method: immunoSEQ multiplex PCR; TCRdb's copy keeps in-frame clones and lacks some. The sample records approximately 80,000 clones, nearly 98% being singletons. Sequencing was carried out using T cells isolated from PBMCs. The receptors shown here come from a human donor in good health. The CDR3 runs from the conserved cysteine through the conserved F or W. The order of the fields is D gene, J gene, clone size, V gene, CDR3 DNA, CDR3 protein. D genes are given only for firm matches. For some rows the clone size is stated as once, few or many, or as a class when expanded; others skip it.

>TRBD1|TRBJ2-7|-|TRBV28
TGTGCCAGCAGGACTCACCGGGGGACAGGATACGAGCAGTACTTC
CASRTHRGTGYEQYF
>TRBD1|TRBJ2-7|-|TRBV5-1
TGCGCCAGCAGTACCCCACCGGGACAGGGAACCTACGAGCAGTACTTC
CASSTPPGQGTYEQYF
>-|TRBJ2-2|-|TRBV7-8
TGTGCCAGCAGCTTCGCGGGGAGCACCGGGGAGCTGTTTTTT
CASSFAGSTGELFF
>TRBD2|TRBJ2-1|-|TRBV11-3
TGTGCCAGCAGCTTACCTGGGACTAGCACAGAGCAGTTCTTC
CASSLPGTSTEQFF
>-|TRBJ2-3|-|TRBV25-1
TGTGCCAGCAGTGAGAGTGCTAGCACAGATACGCAGTATTTT
CASSESASTDTQYF
>-|TRBJ2-5|once|TRBV5-1
TGCGCCAGCAGCTTGTCCGGAGGAGAGACCCAGTACTTC
CASSLSGGETQYF
>TRBD2|TRBJ2-1|once|TRBV7-9
TGTGCCAGCAGCTTAGGGGCGGGAGGAATTTACAATGAGCAGTTCTTC
CASSLGAGGIYNEQFF
>-|TRBJ1-1|-|TRBV19
TGTGCCAGTAGTACCTTGACAGACTCGAACACTGAAGCTTTCTTT
CASSTLTDSNTEAFF
>-|TRBJ2-5|-|TRBV2
TGTGCCAGCTGGCCTACAGAAGAGACCCAGTACTTC
CASWPTEETQYF
>-|TRBJ1-2|-|TRBV12-5
TGTGCTAGTGGTTTACTTTTGGATGGCTACACCTTC
CASGLLLDGYTF
>TRBD1|TRBJ1-2|-|TRBV18
TGTGCCAGCTCAGCCAGGCAGGGGGCAAACTATGGCTACACCTTC
CASSARQGANYGYTF
>TRBD2|TRBJ2-2|-|TRBV7-9
TGTGCCAGCAGCCCGAGCGGGAGATTTTCCGGGGAGCTGTTTTTT
CASSPSGRFSGELFF
>TRBD1|TRBJ1-1|-|TRBV19
TGTGCCAGTAGTATCCGGGACAGGGGCACTGAAGCTTTCTTT
CASSIRDRGTEAFF
>TRBD2|TRBJ2-5|-|TRBV11-2
TGTGCCAGCAGCTTAAAAACGGCTAGCGGATTACAAGAGACCCAGTACTTC
CASSLKTASGLQETQYF
>TRBD2|TRBJ2-1|-|TRBV6-1
TGTGCCAGCCAGACTTCGGGACTAGACGGTGAGCAGTTCTTC
CASQTSGLDGEQFF
>-|TRBJ2-7|-|TRBV5-1
TGCGCCAGCAGTTCTGATGGAGGAGGGCCCTCCTACGAGCAGTACTTC
CASSSDGGGPSYEQYF
>-|TRBJ2-1|few|TRBV28
TGTGCCAGCAGTTTAAGTGCGGGGGCGGGGAAGTTCTTC
CASSLSAGAGKFF
>TRBD1|TRBJ1-5|-|TRBV10-2
TGCGCCAGCAGTGACACAGGGGGTCAGCCCCAGCATTTT
CASSDTGGQPQHF
>TRBD1|TRBJ1-1|-|TRBV6-5
TGTGCCAGCAGTTCAGAGACAGGGACTTTCTTT
CASSSETGTFF
>TRBD2|TRBJ2-5|once|TRBV5-1
TGCGCCAGCAGCTTGCCCACTAGCGGGGGTGGGTACCAAGAGACCCAGTACTTC
CASSLPTSGGGYQETQYF
>-|TRBJ2-7|-|TRBV7-9
TGTGCCAGCAGCTCCGGGGGTCAGGGTTTCCCTGGATACGAGCAGTACTTC
CASSSGGQGFPGYEQYF
>-|TRBJ2-3|-|TRBV6-1
TGTGCCATCCGCGGGAACACAGATACGCAGTATTTT
CAIRGNTDTQYF
>TRBD1|TRBJ2-5|-|TRBV6-1
TGTGCCAGCAGTGAGATGAGGACAGGCGGTGAGACCCAGTACTTC
CASSEMRTGGETQYF
>TRBD1|TRBJ2-7|-|TRBV5-1
TGCGCCAGCAGCCGGACAGGGGAACCCTACGAGCAGTACTTC
CASSRTGEPYEQYF
>TRBD2|TRBJ2-5|-|TRBV11-2
TGTGCCAGCTCTCGGGGGGCTAGCGGGGGCCTCGTGGAGACCCAGTACTTC
CASSRGASGGLVETQYF
>-|TRBJ1-3|-|TRBV2
TGTGCCAGCAGTGAATCCGGGACACCGTCTGGAAACACCATATATTTT
CASSESGTPSGNTIYF
>-|TRBJ2-5|-|TRBV10-2
TGCGCCAGCAGTGAGCAACGGACAGCGCAAGAGACCCAGTACTTC
CASSEQRTAQETQYF
>-|TRBJ2-3|-|TRBV5-1
TGCGCCAGCAGCTTGGCTGGCGGCACCCACACAGATACGCAGTATTTT
CASSLAGGTHTDTQYF
>TRBD1|TRBJ1-5|-|TRBV6-1
TGTGCCAGCAGTGAAGGTCGGCACCCCCAACAGGGGCAGCCCCAGCATTTT
CASSEGRHPQQGQPQHF
>TRBD2|TRBJ2-1|-|TRBV6-4
TGTGCCAGCAGTGACTCACTAGCGGGGTACAATGAGCAGTTCTTC
CASSDSLAGYNEQFF
>-|TRBJ2-4|-|TRBV18
TGTGCCAGCTCACTGGGACATTTAGAGTACTTC
CASSLGHLEYF
>TRBD1|TRBJ2-1|-|TRBV9
TGTGCCAGCAGCCCCCTCGCCGGGACAGGGATGGCAAATGAGCAGTTCTTC
CASSPLAGTGMANEQFF
>TRBD2|TRBJ2-1|-|TRBV6-5
TGTGCCAGCAGTTCTCTAGCGGGGGGGGACTACAATGAGCAGTTCTTC
CASSSLAGGDYNEQFF
>-|TRBJ1-4|-|TRBV30
TGTGCCGCCGGCTGGGGGGGGACCGATGAAAAACTGTTTTTT
CAAGWGGTDEKLFF
>-|TRBJ2-3|-|TRBV7-8
TGTGCCAGCAGGGGACCGGACAGCCTCGCGCAGTATTTT
CASRGPDSLAQYF
>-|TRBJ2-1|-|TRBV4-1
TGCGCCAGCAGCCAAACAGAGAATGAGCAGTTCTTC
CASSQTENEQFF
>-|TRBJ1-1|few|TRBV30
TGTGCCTACCGAAGTCAGGCCACTGAAGCTTTCTTT
CAYRSQATEAFF
>TRBD1|TRBJ1-4|-|TRBV19
TGTGCCAGTAGTACCAACCCCGACAGGGTACGGGAAAAACTGTTTTTT
CASSTNPDRVREKLFF
>TRBD1|TRBJ2-7|-|TRBV27
TGTGCCAGCAGTTTGACAGGGGTAAACTACGAGCAGTACTTC
CASSLTGVNYEQYF
>TRBD2|TRBJ2-5|-|TRBV20-1
TGCAGTGCCGGGAGGGGAGAGACCCAGTACTTC
CSAGRGETQYF
>TRBD2|TRBJ2-1|-|TRBV9
TGTGCCAGCAGCGTAATAGCGGGAGGGCCTAAGGGTGAGCAGTTCTTC
CASSVIAGGPKGEQFF
>-|TRBJ1-1|-|TRBV19
TGTGCCAGTAGTATCGGGTCCCTTGGGGCTTTCTTT
CASSIGSLGAFF
>TRBD2|TRBJ2-7|-|TRBV28
TGTGCCAGCAGTCCGACTAGCGGGAACCCCTACGAGCAGTACTTC
CASSPTSGNPYEQYF
>-|TRBJ2-7|once|TRBV10-3
TGTGCCATCAGTGAGTCTCTCTACGAGCAGTACTTC
CAISESLYEQYF
>-|TRBJ2-3|-|TRBV28
TGTGCCAGCAGTTTAGGAAGGTTGTTGTGGGAGGAGGGCACAGATACGCAGTATTTT
CASSLGRLLWEEGTDTQYF
>-|TRBJ2-1|-|TRBV25-1
TGTGCCAGCAGTGAATATCACCGGGGACTGTACAATGAGCAGTTCTTC
CASSEYHRGLYNEQFF
>TRBD2|TRBJ2-7|-|TRBV2
TGTGCCAGCAGGGGGACTATCAACCTTTACGAGCAGTACTTC
CASRGTINLYEQYF
>TRBD2|TRBJ2-3|-|TRBV5-4
TGTGCCAGCAGTCCTGCGGGGGGGGTTCCGGGAGATACGCAGTATTTT
CASSPAGGVPGDTQYF
>TRBD2|TRBJ2-1|-|TRBV15
TGTGCCACCAGCAGAGGCGGGACTAGCGGACCCTACAATGAGCAGTTCTTC
CATSRGGTSGPYNEQFF